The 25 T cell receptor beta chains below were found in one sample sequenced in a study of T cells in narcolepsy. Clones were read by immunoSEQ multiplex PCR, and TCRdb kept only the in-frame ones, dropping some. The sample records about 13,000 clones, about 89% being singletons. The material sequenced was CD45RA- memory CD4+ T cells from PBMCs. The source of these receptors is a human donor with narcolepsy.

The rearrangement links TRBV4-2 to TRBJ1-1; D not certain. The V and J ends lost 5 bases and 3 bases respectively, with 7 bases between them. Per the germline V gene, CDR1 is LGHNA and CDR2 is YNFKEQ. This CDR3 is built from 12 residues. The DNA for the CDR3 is TGTGCCAGCAGCTCCGAGTACACTGAAGCTTTCTTT. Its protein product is CASSSEYTEAFF.

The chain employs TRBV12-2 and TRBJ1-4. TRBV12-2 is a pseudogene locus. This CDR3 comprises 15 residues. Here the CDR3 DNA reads TGTGCAAGTCGCTCCAAGGATCGAGAGGATGAAAAACTGTTTTTT. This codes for CASRSKDREDEKLFF.

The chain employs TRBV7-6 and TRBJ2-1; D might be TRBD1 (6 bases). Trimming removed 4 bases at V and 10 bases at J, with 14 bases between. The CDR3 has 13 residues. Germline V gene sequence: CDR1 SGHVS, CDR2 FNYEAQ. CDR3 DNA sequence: TGTGCCAGCAGCTCCGACAGGTCGGGAGAGCAGTTCTTC. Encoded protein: CASSSDRSGEQFF.

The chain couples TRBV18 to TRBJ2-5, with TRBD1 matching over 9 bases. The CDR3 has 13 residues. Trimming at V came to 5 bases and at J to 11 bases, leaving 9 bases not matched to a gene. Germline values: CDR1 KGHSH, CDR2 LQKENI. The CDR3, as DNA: TGTGCCAGCTCAGCACAGGGGGCCGGGGAGCAGTACTTC. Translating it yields CASSAQGAGEQYF.

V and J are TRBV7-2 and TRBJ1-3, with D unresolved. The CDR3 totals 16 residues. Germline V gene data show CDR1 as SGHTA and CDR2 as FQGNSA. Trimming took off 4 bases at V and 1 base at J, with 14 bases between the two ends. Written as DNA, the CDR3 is TGTGCCAGCAGCTCCCGGGGAGCTCCGTCTGGAAACACCATATATTTT. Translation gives CASSSRGAPSGNTIYF. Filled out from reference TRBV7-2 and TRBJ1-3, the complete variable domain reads GAGVSQSPSNKVTEKGKDVELRCDPISGHTALYWYRQSLGQGLEFLIYFQGNSAPDKSGLPSDRFSAERTGGSVSTLTIQRTQQEDSAVYLCASSSRGAPSGNTIYFGEGSWLTVV.

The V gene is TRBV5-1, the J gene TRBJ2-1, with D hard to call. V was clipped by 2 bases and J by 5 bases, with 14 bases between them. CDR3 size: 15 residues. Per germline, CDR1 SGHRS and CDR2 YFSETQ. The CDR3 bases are TGCGCCAGCAGCTTAAGGTCCCCTAGAAACAATGAGCAGTTCTTC. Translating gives CASSLRSPRNNEQFF.

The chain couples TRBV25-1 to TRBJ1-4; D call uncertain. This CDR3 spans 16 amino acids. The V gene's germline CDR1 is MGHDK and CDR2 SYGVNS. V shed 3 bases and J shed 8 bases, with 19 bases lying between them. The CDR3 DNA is TGTGCCAGCAGTGATGGTGACTCATCCGAGGGCGAAAAACTGTTTTTT. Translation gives CASSDGDSSEGEKLFF.

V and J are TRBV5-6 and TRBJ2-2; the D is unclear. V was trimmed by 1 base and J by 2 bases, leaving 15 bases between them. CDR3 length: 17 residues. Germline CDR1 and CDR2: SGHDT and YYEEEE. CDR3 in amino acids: CASSLRIRDINTGELFF. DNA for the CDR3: TGTGCCAGCAGCTTGAGAATTCGAGACATTAACACCGGGGAGCTGTTTTTT.

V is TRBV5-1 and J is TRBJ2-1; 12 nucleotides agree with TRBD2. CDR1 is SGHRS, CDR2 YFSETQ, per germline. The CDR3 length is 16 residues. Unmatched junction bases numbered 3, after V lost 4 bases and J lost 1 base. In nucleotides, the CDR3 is TGCGCCAGCAGCGTTACTAGCGGGAGGTCCTACAATGAGCAGTTCTTC. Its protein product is CASSVTSGRSYNEQFF.

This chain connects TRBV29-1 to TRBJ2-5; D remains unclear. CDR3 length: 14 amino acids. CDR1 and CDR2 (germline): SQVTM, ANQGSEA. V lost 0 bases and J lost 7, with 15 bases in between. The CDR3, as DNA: TGCAGCGTTGAAGATCTTCGAAGGCCAGGGACCCAGTACTTC. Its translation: CSVEDLRRPGTQYF. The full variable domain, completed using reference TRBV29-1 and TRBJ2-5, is SAVISQKPSRDICQRGTSLTIQCQVDSQVTMMFWYRQQPGQSLTLIATANQGSEATYESGFVIDKFPISRPNLTFSTLTVSNMSPEDSSIYLCSVEDLRRPGTQYFGPGTRLLVL.

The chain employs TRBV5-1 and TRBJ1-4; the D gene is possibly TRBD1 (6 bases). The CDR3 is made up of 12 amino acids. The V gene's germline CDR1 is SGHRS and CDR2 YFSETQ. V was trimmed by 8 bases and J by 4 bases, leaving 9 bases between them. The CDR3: CARDSFNEKLFF. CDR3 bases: TGCGCCAGGGACAGCTTTAATGAAAAACTGTTTTTT.

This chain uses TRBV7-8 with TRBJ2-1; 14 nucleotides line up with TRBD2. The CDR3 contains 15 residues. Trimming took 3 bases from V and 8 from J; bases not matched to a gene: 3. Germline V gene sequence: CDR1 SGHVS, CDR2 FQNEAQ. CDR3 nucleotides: TGTGCCAGCAGCTTTAGACTAGCGGGAGGGGATGAGCAGTTCTTC. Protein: CASSFRLAGGDEQFF.

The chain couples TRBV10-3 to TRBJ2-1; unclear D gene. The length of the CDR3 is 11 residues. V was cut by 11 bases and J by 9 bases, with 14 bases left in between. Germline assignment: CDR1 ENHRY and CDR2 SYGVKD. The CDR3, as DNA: TGTGCCGGCCGGCAGGCCAGTGAGCAGTTCTTC. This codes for CAGRQASEQFF.

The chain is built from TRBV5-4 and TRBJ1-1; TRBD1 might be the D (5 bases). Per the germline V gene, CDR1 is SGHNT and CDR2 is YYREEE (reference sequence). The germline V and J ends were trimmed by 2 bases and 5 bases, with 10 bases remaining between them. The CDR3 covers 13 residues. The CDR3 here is CASSLGRATEAFF. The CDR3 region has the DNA TGTGCCAGCAGCTTAGGCAGGGCGACTGAAGCTTTCTTT.

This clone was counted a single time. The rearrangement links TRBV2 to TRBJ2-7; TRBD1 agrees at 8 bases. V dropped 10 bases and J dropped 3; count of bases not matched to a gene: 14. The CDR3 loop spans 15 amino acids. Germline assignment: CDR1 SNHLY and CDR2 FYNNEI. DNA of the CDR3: TGTGCCACGGCCCCCCCGGGACAGGCGTACTACGAGCAGTACTTC. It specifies CATAPPGQAYYEQYF.

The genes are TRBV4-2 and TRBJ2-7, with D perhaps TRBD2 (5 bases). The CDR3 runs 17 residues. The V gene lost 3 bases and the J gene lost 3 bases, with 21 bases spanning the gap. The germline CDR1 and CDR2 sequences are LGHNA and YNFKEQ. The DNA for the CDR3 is TGTGCCAGCAGCCACACCCCCTCCCTCGGGGTAAACTACGAGCAGTACTTC. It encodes CASSHTPSLGVNYEQYF.

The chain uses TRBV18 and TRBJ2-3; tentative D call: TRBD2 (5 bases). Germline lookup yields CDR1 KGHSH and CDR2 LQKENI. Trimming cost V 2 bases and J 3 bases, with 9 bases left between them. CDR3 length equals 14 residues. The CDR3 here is CASSPGGRTDTQYF. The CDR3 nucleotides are TGTGCCAGCTCACCAGGTGGGAGAACAGATACGCAGTATTTT.

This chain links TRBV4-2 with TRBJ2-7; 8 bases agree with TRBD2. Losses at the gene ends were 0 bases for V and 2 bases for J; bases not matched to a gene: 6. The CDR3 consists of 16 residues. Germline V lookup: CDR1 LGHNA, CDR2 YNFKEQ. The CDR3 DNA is TGTGCCAGCAGCCAAGAACTAACGGGAGGGACCTACGAGCAGTACTTC. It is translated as CASSQELTGGTYEQYF.

The CDR3 sequence: CASMGQLNYEQYF. The CDR3 nucleotides are TGTGCCAGCATGGGACAGCTAAACTACGAGCAGTACTTC. The chain has TRBV6-6 and TRBJ2-7, with 7 bases matching TRBD1. This CDR3 region has 13 residues. Germline CDR1 and CDR2: MNHNY and SVGAGI (reference sequence). V lost 7 bases to trimming and J lost 3 bases; unmatched junction nucleotides: 6.

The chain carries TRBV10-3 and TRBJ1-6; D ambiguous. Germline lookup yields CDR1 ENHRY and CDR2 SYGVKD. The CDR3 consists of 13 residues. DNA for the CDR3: TGTGATTCGGGATTGCTTTATAATTCACCCCTCCACTTT. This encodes CDSGLLYNSPLHF.

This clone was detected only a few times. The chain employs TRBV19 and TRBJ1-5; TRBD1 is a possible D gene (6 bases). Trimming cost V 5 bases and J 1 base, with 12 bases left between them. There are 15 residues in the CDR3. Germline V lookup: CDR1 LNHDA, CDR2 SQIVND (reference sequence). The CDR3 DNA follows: TGTGCCAGTAGTGGGGGGGCTAACAGCAATCAGCCCCAGCATTTT. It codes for CASSGGANSNQPQHF. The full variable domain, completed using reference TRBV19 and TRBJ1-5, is DGGITQSPKYLFRKEGQNVTLSCEQNLNHDAMYWYRQDPGQGLRLIYYSQIVNDFQKGDIAEGYSVSREKKESFPLTVTSAQKNPTAFYLCASSGGANSNQPQHFGDGTRLSIL.

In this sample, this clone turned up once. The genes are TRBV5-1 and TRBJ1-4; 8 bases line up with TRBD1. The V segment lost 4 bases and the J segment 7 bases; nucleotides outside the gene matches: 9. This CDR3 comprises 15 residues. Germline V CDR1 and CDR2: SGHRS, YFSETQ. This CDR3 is CASSLGQGGGEKLFF. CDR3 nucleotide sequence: TGCGCCAGCAGCCTTGGACAGGGAGGGGGTGAAAAACTGTTTTTT.

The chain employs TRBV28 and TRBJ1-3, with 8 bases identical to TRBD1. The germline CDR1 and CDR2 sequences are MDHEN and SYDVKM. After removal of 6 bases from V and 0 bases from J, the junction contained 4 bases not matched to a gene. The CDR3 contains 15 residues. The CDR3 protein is CASSTQGDSGNTIYF. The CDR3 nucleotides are TGTGCCAGCAGCACACAGGGGGACTCTGGAAACACCATATATTTT.

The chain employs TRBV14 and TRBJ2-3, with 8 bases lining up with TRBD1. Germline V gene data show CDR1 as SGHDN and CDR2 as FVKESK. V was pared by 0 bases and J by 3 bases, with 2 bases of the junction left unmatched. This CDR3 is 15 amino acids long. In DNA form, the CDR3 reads TGTGCCAGCAGCCAAGACAGGGGGCTAACAGATACGCAGTATTTT. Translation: CASSQDRGLTDTQYF.

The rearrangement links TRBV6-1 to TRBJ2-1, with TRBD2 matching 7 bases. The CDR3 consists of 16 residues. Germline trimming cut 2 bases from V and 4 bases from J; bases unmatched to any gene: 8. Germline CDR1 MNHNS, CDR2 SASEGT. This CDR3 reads CASSEFWTSAYNEQFF. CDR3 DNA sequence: TGTGCCAGCAGTGAATTTTGGACTAGTGCTTACAATGAGCAGTTCTTC.